The entry that follows covers one TCR beta chain sequence. What it binds is unknown. At one boundary the junction diverges from the germline segment, which might be a read error. The data were taken from a study of blood T cells in healthy people across ages. General study points: The CMV status of each donor remained undetermined, and this could have confounded shifts in expanded clonotypes. Without sorted subsets, naive and antigen-experienced compartments could not be conclusively compared.

Germline CDR1 is MGHRA and CDR2 is YSYEKL. The CDR3 loop spans 20 amino acids. It was with a sample-barcoded 5' primer and a J-beta primer mix that a second PCR of about 6 to 12 cycles was run. MiXCR was run by TCRdb on the 5' RACE reads, yielding one entry per CDR3 protein. The table lists about 780,000 distinct CDR3 sequences, around 45% of them singletons. The material sequenced was blood. The clonotype originates from an elderly man in good health. The genes are TRBV4-1 and TRBJ2-7; TRBD1 matches at 10 bases. Gene TRBJ2-5 matches the end of the DNA better, so the J call may be wrong. The DNA for the CDR3 is TGCACCAGCAGCCAAGAAGGCCAGATAGCTTTGGGACAGGGGACGGAGACCCAGTACTTC. Translating gives CTSSQEGQIALGQGTETQYF.